Presented here are 16 T cell receptor beta chains from one specimen sequenced in a study of OX40 agonist ivuxolimab in advanced cancers. Profiling relied on immunoSEQ multiplex PCR, and the TCRdb table lists in-frame clones only, not all of them. In the table there are 50,000 to 60,000 clones, approximately 90% of which are singletons. The sample consisted of CD4+ or CD8+ T cells sorted from blood, taken in a trial of the OX40 agonist ivuxolimab. The receptor set was obtained from an adult with an advanced solid tumor such as melanoma, head and neck, liver or kidney cancer.

The V gene is TRBV6-5, the J gene TRBJ2-3; 7 bases fit TRBD1. J lost 3 bases, V lost 11 bases, and 11 bases had no gene match. Looked up from germline, CDR1 is MNHEY and CDR2 is SVGAGI. This CDR3 has 14 residues. Here the CDR3 reads CAVRRQGLTDTQYF. The CDR3 bases are TGTGCCGTAAGGCGACAGGGATTGACAGATACGCAGTATTTT.

CDR3: CASSTDRGVTFF. In DNA, the CDR3 is TGTGCCAGCAGCACGGACAGGGGGGTGACTTTCTTT. This rearrangement joins TRBV11-2 to TRBJ1-1; 10 bases fit TRBD1. The CDR3 is made up of 12 amino acids. The germline gives CDR1 SGHAT, CDR2 FQNNGV. J gave up 12 bases and V 5 bases, and 6 bases lay outside the gene matches.

This sequence joins TRBV4-1 and TRBJ1-4, with TRBD1 matching 9 bases. J was trimmed by 4 bases and V by 1 base; bases with no gene match: 7. Germline V gene sequence: CDR1 MGHRA, CDR2 YSYEKL. CDR3 size: 17 residues. The CDR3 here is CASSQVGTGRHNEKLFF. The CDR3 nucleotides read TGCGCCAGCAGCCAAGTCGGGACAGGGAGACATAATGAAAAACTGTTTTTT.

The rearrangement links TRBV21-1 to TRBJ1-5; the DNA was not used to check the table's D call, TRBD1. TRBV21-1 represents a pseudogene. The CDR3 totals 13 residues. The CDR3 nucleotides are TGTGCCACCCTAACAGGGGGAGGGCAGCCCCAGCATTTT. Translating it yields CATLTGGGQPQHF.

This clone was recorded many times. CDR3 sequence (DNA): TGTGCCTGGAGTGTAGCCTTGGGGGGCACTGAAGCTTTCTTT. It is translated as CAWSVALGGTEAFF. The rearrangement joins TRBV30 to TRBJ1-1, with a possible D match to TRBD1 (5 bases). Trimming shortened V by 0 bases and J by 4 bases, and 12 bases separated the two germline ends. CDR1 GTSNPN and CDR2 SVGIG come from the germline V gene (reference sequence). The CDR3 consists of 14 residues.

In its sample, this clone was seen a few times. The chain has TRBV6-5 and TRBJ2-7; unclear D gene. Germline V gene sequence: CDR1 MNHEY, CDR2 SVGAGI. The CDR3 runs 13 residues. V lost 0 bases, J lost 7 bases, and 10 bases lay in between. CDR3 DNA: TGTGCCAGCAGTTACTCACTAACTGGGGAGCAGTACTTC. This encodes CASSYSLTGEQYF.

The chain recombines TRBV27 with TRBJ1-1, with D possibly matching TRBD1 (5 bases). This CDR3 is built from 13 residues. In germline, CDR1 is MNHEY, CDR2 SMNVEV (reference sequence). V was clipped by 4 bases and J by 0 bases, with 6 bases between them. The CDR3 loop is CASSSTVNTEAFF. The CDR3, as DNA: TGTGCCAGCAGTTCGACAGTGAACACTGAAGCTTTCTTT.

The chain couples TRBV2 to TRBJ2-3; D possibly uses TRBD1 or TRBD2 (6 bases each). The CDR3 has 16 amino acids. V lost 2 bases and J lost 1, with 13 bases in between. CDR1 and CDR2 from the germline V gene are SNHLY and FYNNEI. CDR3 sequence reads: CASSERRGRGTDTQYF. For the CDR3, the DNA is TGTGCCAGCAGTGAAAGACGGGGGCGGGGCACAGATACGCAGTATTTT.

V gene TRBV30 combines with J gene TRBJ2-7; D might be TRBD1 (5 bases). The CDR3 runs 13 residues. Deletions cut 4 bases from V and 2 bases from J, with 12 bases between. Per germline, CDR1 GTSNPN and CDR2 SVGIG (reference sequence). The CDR3 spells CAWNVGRTYEQYF. CDR3 bases: TGTGCCTGGAATGTGGGGCGGACCTACGAGCAGTACTTC.

There are a few counts of this clone. The genes are TRBV7-9 and TRBJ2-5; tentatively, D is TRBD1 or TRBD2 (5 bases each). The CDR3 consists of 14 residues. Germline lookup yields CDR1 SEHNR and CDR2 FQNEAQ (reference sequence). Trimming removed 5 bases at V and 1 base at J, with 11 bases between. The CDR3 loop is CASSDGGLQETQYF. Written as DNA, the CDR3 is TGTGCCAGCAGCGATGGGGGTCTCCAAGAGACCCAGTACTTC.

The rearrangement joins TRBV9 to TRBJ1-6; D may be TRBD1 (5 bases). V was cut by 3 bases and J by 11 bases, with 21 bases left in between. The germline V gene encodes CDR1 SGDLS and CDR2 YYNGEE. The CDR3 runs to 16 residues. The CDR3 spells CASSGGNQPLWPPLHF. Written as DNA, the CDR3 is TGTGCCAGCAGCGGGGGCAACCAGCCCCTTTGGCCACCCCTCCACTTT.

A few counts support this clone. The chain employs TRBV6-5 and TRBJ1-5; D may be TRBD1 (5 bases). V shed 6 bases and J shed 1 base, with 13 bases lying between them. Germline V gene data show CDR1 as MNHEY and CDR2 as SVGAGI. The CDR3 length is 15 residues. Written as DNA, the CDR3 is TGTGCCAGCAGCGCTGACAGTTTGAGCAATCAGCCCCAGCATTTT. Residues: CASSADSLSNQPQHF.

The rearrangement uses TRBV5-6 and TRBJ2-7; no clear D gene. Germline CDR1 reads SGHDT; CDR2 reads YYEEEE. CDR3 length: 13 amino acids. The V and J ends lost 0 bases and 0 bases respectively, with 4 bases between them. For the CDR3, the DNA is TGTGCCAGCAGCTTGGACATCTCCTACGAGCAGTACTTC. It codes for CASSLDISYEQYF.

V is TRBV4-1 and J is TRBJ2-3, with a weak D call TRBD2 (5 bases). V shed 0 bases and J shed 4 bases, with 11 bases lying between them. The CDR3 has 15 amino acids. Germline CDR1 reads MGHRA; CDR2 reads YSYEKL. CDR3 protein: CASSQETSRADTQYF. The CDR3 DNA reads TGCGCCAGCAGCCAAGAAACTAGTCGCGCAGATACGCAGTATTTT.

The chain joins TRBV19 to TRBJ2-1; possibly TRBD1 for D (6 bases). With 5 bases removed from V and 8 bases from J, the gap between germline ends came to 16 bases. The CDR3 has 14 residues. Germline CDR1 and CDR2: LNHDA and SQIVND (reference sequence). The CDR3 region has the DNA TGTGCCAGTAGTTCACAGGGAACAGGGTATGAGCAGTTCTTC. This encodes CASSSQGTGYEQFF.

This sequence joins TRBV27 and TRBJ2-5; the match to TRBD2 covers 13 bases. Germline CDR1 and CDR2: MNHEY and SMNVEV (reference sequence). V dropped 9 bases and J dropped 2; count of bases not matched to a gene: 3. The CDR3 is 14 amino acids. Here the CDR3 reads CASMTSGGQETQYF. CDR3 coding DNA: TGTGCCAGTATGACTAGCGGGGGGCAAGAGACCCAGTACTTC.